The 21 T cell receptor beta chains below all came from one sample that was sequenced in a study of T-cell memory formation after mild COVID-19. TCRdb reprocessed the 5' RACE reads with MiXCR, giving one entry per CDR3 protein. This sample has under 300,000 distinct CDR3 sequences, with 8.2% found just once. The specimen sequenced was PBMCs or a T cell subset sorted from them (not recorded which). The source is a man younger than 30 who had mild COVID-19 (a few samples of this study predate the infection). Cell type and time point are not known.

The rearrangement joins TRBV12-3 or TRBV12-4 to TRBJ1-1, with no clear D. V was shortened by 6 bases and J by 7 bases, with 18 bases between the two germline ends. CDR3 length: 14 residues. CDR3 loop: CASRPGAIRGEAFF. Written as DNA, the CDR3 is TGTGCCAGCAGGCCCGGAGCCATCCGCGGTGAAGCTTTCTTT.

This clonotype turned up a few times. The rearrangement joins TRBV6-5 to TRBJ2-3, with D maybe TRBD1 (6 bases). Trimming took 6 bases from V and 2 from J, leaving 15 bases between them. The CDR3 is 15 amino acids. Germline V gene data show CDR1 as MNHEY and CDR2 as SVGAGI. The CDR3: CASRPAWGHTDTQYF. DNA of the CDR3: TGTGCCAGCAGGCCCGCTTGGGGGCACACAGATACGCAGTATTTT.

Only a few counts were recorded for this clonotype. The chain has TRBV7-3 and TRBJ2-7; D gene ambiguous. CDR1 is SGHTA, CDR2 FQGTGA, per germline. Trimming removed 2 bases at V and 2 bases at J, with 10 bases between. The CDR3 is 14 amino acids. The CDR3 nucleotides are TGTGCCAGCAGCTTACGTTACGGCCCCTACGAGCAGTACTTC. It is translated as CASSLRYGPYEQYF.

This clonotype has more than one count but fewer than ten. This chain connects TRBV4-1 to TRBJ1-6; D remains ambiguous. The CDR3 covers 18 residues. Trimming took off 1 base at V and 7 bases at J, with 20 bases between the two ends. Per germline, CDR1 MGHRA and CDR2 YSYEKL. The CDR3 is CASSQVGRRPLPNSPLHF. CDR3 nucleotides: TGCGCCAGCAGCCAAGTGGGCAGGAGACCACTTCCAAATTCACCCCTCCACTTT.

This clonotype was found many times. The chain couples TRBV5-1 to TRBJ1-1, with D tentatively TRBD1 (5 bases). CDR3 length: 14 residues. The germline V gene has CDR1 SGHRS and CDR2 YFSETQ. The V end lost 0 bases, the J end lost 2 bases, and 8 bases lay between the germline ends. The CDR3 loop is CASSLEGRNTEAFF. Written as DNA, the CDR3 is TGCGCCAGCAGCTTGGAGGGACGAAACACTGAAGCTTTCTTT.

This clonotype was counted at least ten times. The chain links TRBV12-3 or TRBV12-4 to TRBJ2-3, with 8 positions matching TRBD1. V shed 5 bases and J 1 base; nucleotides not matched to a gene: 5. The CDR3 length is 15 residues. In DNA, the CDR3 is TGTGCCAGCAGTCTCAGGGGGCCTGGCACAGATACGCAGTATTTT. Translated, it gives CASSLRGPGTDTQYF.

The rearrangement uses TRBV3-1 and TRBJ2-7; D is perhaps TRBD1 (6 bases). V was shortened by 4 bases and J by 9 bases, with 16 bases between the two germline ends. The germline V gene has CDR1 LGHDT and CDR2 YNNKEL (reference sequence). The CDR3 totals 13 residues. The CDR3 sequence is CASSLTPTGRQYV. Here the CDR3 DNA reads TGTGCCAGCAGCCTAACCCCGACAGGACGGCAGTACGTC.

In this sample, this clonotype turned up many times. V usage is TRBV5-1 and J usage is TRBJ1-6, with no clear D. The CDR3 length is 14 residues. Germline assignment: CDR1 SGHRS and CDR2 YFSETQ. V lost 1 base and J lost 6, with 8 bases in between. Written as DNA, the CDR3 is TGCGCCAGCAGCTTGTACCTTGCTAATTCACCCCTCCACTTT. Amino acid sequence: CASSLYLANSPLHF.

The rearrangement links TRBV6-5 to TRBJ1-2; TRBD1 matches at 9 bases. Losses at the gene ends were 6 bases for V and 4 bases for J; bases not matched to a gene: 9. This CDR3 is 15 amino acids long. Germline V gene sequence: CDR1 MNHEY, CDR2 SVGAGI. The CDR3 coding sequence is TGTGCCAGCAGCTACGGACAGGGGCCGACCTATGGCTACACCTTC. Its translation is CASSYGQGPTYGYTF.

The chain is built from TRBV3-1 and TRBJ1-6; the D is unclear. CDR1 and CDR2 from the germline V gene are LGHDT and YNNKEL (reference sequence). Trimming pared 3 bases from V and 0 bases from J, leaving 9 bases between. The CDR3 is 16 residues long. The CDR3 spells CASSHRTSSYNSPLHF. DNA of the CDR3: TGTGCCAGCAGCCACAGGACCAGCTCCTATAATTCACCCCTCCACTTT.

The genes are TRBV5-1 and TRBJ2-5; D is perhaps TRBD1 or TRBD2 (6 bases each). This CDR3 spans 15 amino acids. V was shortened by 4 bases and J by 0 bases, with 13 bases between the two germline ends. From germline, CDR1 is SGHRS and CDR2 YFSETQ. CDR3: CASSGGGQHQETQYF. The CDR3, as DNA: TGCGCCAGCAGCGGGGGAGGACAGCACCAAGAGACCCAGTACTTC.

The V gene is TRBV20-1, the J gene TRBJ1-6, with D maybe TRBD1 (5 bases). The CDR3 spans 14 residues. V dropped 5 bases and J dropped 11 bases, with 19 bases sitting between them. CDR1 is DFQATT and CDR2 is SNEGSKA in the germline V gene (reference sequence). CDR3 sequence (DNA): TGCAGTGCTCTCGTATCAGGGATGAGGGCACCCCTCCACTTT. Protein product: CSALVSGMRAPLHF.

The chain recombines TRBV20-1 with TRBJ1-2, with D possibly matching TRBD1 (6 bases). V lost 5 bases and J lost 5, with 21 bases in between. Germline CDR1 DFQATT, CDR2 SNEGSKA (reference sequence). The CDR3 covers 15 residues. The CDR3 nucleotides read TGCAGTGCTGGACCCGCACCGAACAGGGCTTATGGCTACACCTTC. Amino acids: CSAGPAPNRAYGYTF.

This clonotype came up a few times. The chain links TRBV5-1 to TRBJ1-3; D is perhaps TRBD1 (5 bases). Germline V gene lookup returns CDR1 SGHRS and CDR2 YFSETQ. The CDR3 extends over 16 amino acids. The V end was cut by 2 bases, the J end by 3 bases, with 15 bases between. CDR3 DNA sequence: TGCGCCAGCAGCTTTGGCTCGGGGGATAATGGAAACACCATATATTTT. Translation: CASSFGSGDNGNTIYF.

This clonotype was counted a few times. The chain carries TRBV6-6 and TRBJ2-2; 7 bases match TRBD1. J gave up 4 bases and V 6 bases, and 20 bases lay outside the gene matches. The germline V gene encodes CDR1 MNHNY and CDR2 SVGAGI (reference sequence). CDR3 length: 19 residues. The CDR3 region is CASSSLDRRPDLFTGELFF. The CDR3 region has the DNA TGTGCCAGCAGCTCTCTGGACAGGCGACCTGATCTATTCACCGGGGAGCTGTTTTTT.

J is TRBJ1-6 and V is TRBV6-5; possibly TRBD1 for D (6 bases). This CDR3 is 14 amino acids long. Germline assignment: CDR1 MNHEY and CDR2 SVGAGI. V lost 6 bases and J 9 bases, leaving 15 bases between the germline ends. The CDR3: CASSPGGSVSPLHF. Here the CDR3 DNA reads TGTGCCAGCAGCCCGGGGGGCTCGGTTTCACCCCTCCACTTT.

The table lists this clonotype with a few counts. In nucleotides, the CDR3 is TGCGCCAGCAGCCAACCCCGGCTGCTCGCGGGGGGGCGTCGTATAGATACGCAGTATTTT. It yields the protein CASSQPRLLAGGRRIDTQYF. V is TRBV4-1 and J is TRBJ2-3, with 9 nucleotides matching TRBD2. The CDR3 has 20 residues. The J segment lost 5 bases and the V segment lost 2 bases, leaving 20 bases of the junction unmatched. Germline-derived CDR1 and CDR2 are MGHRA and YSYEKL.

The V and J genes are TRBV20-1 and TRBJ2-3; 7 bases are a match to TRBD1. The trim removed 0 bases at V and 0 bases at J, leaving 6 bases unmatched. The CDR3 length is 16 residues. Germline-derived CDR1 and CDR2 are DFQATT and SNEGSKA (reference sequence). The CDR3 sequence: CSARDWLTGSTDTQYF. CDR3 coding DNA: TGCAGTGCTAGAGATTGGTTGACAGGGAGCACAGATACGCAGTATTTT.

This clonotype was found many times. This chain joins TRBV4-1 and TRBJ2-2, with D perhaps given as TRBD1 or TRBD2 (5 bases each). The CDR3 extends over 15 amino acids. From germline, CDR1 is MGHRA and CDR2 YSYEKL. V lost 5 bases and J 6 bases, leaving 16 bases between the germline ends. The CDR3 loop is CASSSPRGSPGELFF. CDR3 bases: TGCGCCAGCAGCTCCCCCCGGGGCAGTCCCGGGGAGCTGTTTTTT.

The chain employs TRBV6-6 and TRBJ1-3, with TRBD1 identical over 8 bases. The CDR3 covers 16 residues. V lost 2 bases to trimming and J lost 2 bases; unmatched junction nucleotides: 5. In germline, CDR1 is MNHNY, CDR2 SVGAGI (reference sequence). CDR3 amino acids: CASSYMQGATGNTIYF. The CDR3 nucleotides are TGTGCCAGCAGTTACATGCAGGGGGCGACTGGAAACACCATATATTTT.

This clonotype turned up a few times. This chain uses TRBV6-5 with TRBJ2-5; 7 nucleotides align to TRBD1. The length of the CDR3 is 16 residues. Germline CDR1 is MNHEY and CDR2 is SVGAGI. The ends lost 2 bases at V and 5 bases at J; junction bases unmatched: 11. As DNA, the CDR3 is TGTGCCAGCAGTTACGCGGACAGGCGAGGGTCGGAGACCCAGTACTTC. This codes for CASSYADRRGSETQYF.